A selection of T cell receptor beta chains follows, all from one sample in a study of blood T cell repertoires in COVID-19. This table comes from immunoSEQ multiplex PCR, and its TCRdb copy is limited to in-frame clones, with some not included. The table records fewer than 250,000 clones, 80% to 85% of them present only once. The sequenced material came from peripheral blood. Every receptor here comes from a human donor in a cohort sampled during active COVID-19. CDR3s include the opening cysteine and the closing phenylalanine or tryptophan. The D gene is left open where the match is weak. Clone size is not always given. Where it is, it says once, few, many or a class for expanded clones.

>TRBJ1-5|.|TRBD1|TRBV28
TGTGCCAGCAGGGGACAGGGAGACAATCAGCCCCAGCATTTT
CASRGQGDNQPQHF
>TRBJ1-5|.|TRBD1|TRBV29-1
TGCAGCGTCGCCGGGACAGGGTACAATCAGCCCCAGCATTTT
CSVAGTGYNQPQHF
>TRBJ2-2|once|TRBD1|TRBV27
TGTGCCAGCAGTATTATAGCCCCAGGACAGGGTGACACCGGGGAGCTGTTTTTT
CASSIIAPGQGDTGELFF
>TRBJ1-1|.|.|TRBV18
TGTGCCAGCTCACCTGAGGCAGGGGCGAACACTGAAGCTTTCTTT
CASSPEAGANTEAFF
>TRBJ2-7|.|.|TRBV4-2
TGTGCCAGCAGCCAAGATTCTTTTTCCGGACTACCCAACGAGCAGTACTTC
CASSQDSFSGLPNEQYF
>TRBJ2-4|few|.|TRBV4-2
TGTGCCAGCAGCTCTATAAGGGGGAACATTCAGTACTTC
CASSSIRGNIQYF
>TRBJ2-2|.|.|TRBV5-1
TGCGCCAGCAGACTGGGACAGAACACCGGGGAGCTGTTTTTT
CASRLGQNTGELFF
>TRBJ1-4|.|.|TRBV19
TGTGCCAGTAGTATTTTGGTGGGCGAAAAACTGTTTTTT
CASSILVGEKLFF
>TRBJ2-3|.|TRBD2|TRBV6-5
TGTGCCAGCTGGGGACTAGCGGGAGGTGCAGATACGCAGTATTTT
CASWGLAGGADTQYF
>TRBJ1-3|.|.|TRBV9
TGTGCCAGCAACACCTTTGGAAACACCATATATTTT
CASNTFGNTIYF
>TRBJ1-6|once|TRBD1|TRBV24-1
TGTGCCACCAGTGATTGGACCCGGTTGGGGACAGGGTTTTCACCCCTCCACTTT
CATSDWTRLGTGFSPLHF
>TRBJ2-1|.|.|TRBV30
TGTGCCTGGAGGTACCGGGACAATGAGCAGTTCTTC
CAWRYRDNEQFF
>TRBJ1-2|.|.|TRBV10-3
TGTGCCATCAGTGAGTCGATGCCAGGGAATGGCTACACCTTC
CAISESMPGNGYTF
>TRBJ1-2|.|.|TRBV19
TGTGCCAGTAGTGGGAGTCGCGGCTACACCTTC
CASSGSRGYTF
>TRBJ1-4|.|.|TRBV30
TGTGCCTGGAGTGACTATTGGGTCGCTCGGAATGAAAAACTGTTTTTT
CAWSDYWVARNEKLFF
>TRBJ1-2|.|.|TRBV6-1
TGTGCCAGCAGTGAGCGGGGGTTTTATCCTAACTATGGCTACACCTTC
CASSERGFYPNYGYTF
>TRBJ1-2|few|TRBD1|TRBV19
TGTGCCAGTAGCACGGCGGACGGGGACAGGGTCAGCGGCTACACCTTC
CASSTADGDRVSGYTF
>TRBJ2-2|.|.|TRBV11-3
TGTGCCAGCAGCTTCGAACAATCCGGGGAGCTGTTTTTT
CASSFEQSGELFF
>TRBJ2-3|.|.|TRBV27
TGTGCCAGTATGAGGTTGAGGGCAGATACGCAGTATTTT
CASMRLRADTQYF
>TRBJ2-3|.|TRBD2|TRBV7-2
TGTGCCAGCAGCTTAGAACTTTGGGCTAGCGGGTATAGAGATACGCAGTATTTT
CASSLELWASGYRDTQYF
>TRBJ1-1|.|.|TRBV25-1
TGTGCCAGCAGTGATCTAACAGGGAGAGGAACTGAAGCTTTCTTT
CASSDLTGRGTEAFF
>TRBJ2-1|large|TRBD2|TRBV28
TGTGCCAGCAGTTTTCGGACTAGCGGGAGGTTCTACAATGAGCAGTTCTTC
CASSFRTSGRFYNEQFF
>TRBJ2-2|.|.|TRBV14
TGTGCCAGCAGCCGTTCCCGGGGCACCGGGGAGCTGTTTTTT
CASSRSRGTGELFF
>TRBJ2-7|once|TRBD1|TRBV28
TGTGCCAGCAGTTTATTAATTCCCAGGGGGCTTACCTACGAGCAGTACTTC
CASSLLIPRGLTYEQYF
>TRBJ1-2|.|.|TRBV12-5
TGTGCTAGTGGTTCCCCGCAGGGGTCGGCTGGCTACACCTTC
CASGSPQGSAGYTF
>TRBJ1-1|.|.|TRBV10-3
TGTGCCATCAGTACCGACAGGCCGGGGACTGAAGCTTTCTTT
CAISTDRPGTEAFF
>TRBJ1-1|.|.|TRBV6-1
TGTGCCAGCAGTGAATGGGGGGGCTCCATTGAAGCTTTCTTT
CASSEWGGSIEAFF
>TRBJ2-1|once|.|TRBV4-1
TGCGCCAGCAGCCAAGATAGTGTGGGGGCAGCGTGGAATGAGCAGTTCTTC
CASSQDSVGAAWNEQFF
>TRBJ2-3|.|.|TRBV5-1
TGCGCCAGCAGCTTCCGGACCGACAGCGGGCAGAAGACGCAGTATTTT
CASSFRTDSGQKTQYF
>TRBJ1-4|.|TRBD1|TRBV27
TGTGCCAGCAGTTTTAGGACAGGGCTGGGTGAAAAACTGTTTTTT
CASSFRTGLGEKLFF
>TRBJ1-4|.|.|TRBV4-1
TGCGCCAGCAGCCAGGAAACTCTCCTCCGGAGGACTAATGAAAAACTGTTTTTT
CASSQETLLRRTNEKLFF
>TRBJ1-6|.|.|TRBV28
TGTGCCAGCAGTTTAAGGCAGGGCCACTATTCACCCCTCCACTTT
CASSLRQGHYSPLHF
>TRBJ1-2|.|TRBD1|TRBV28
TGTGCCAGCACCGAACAGGGGGGCCATGGCTACACCTTC
CASTEQGGHGYTF
>TRBJ2-5|.|.|TRBV7-2
TGTGCCAGCAGCTTAGTCCCAGAGGCAGAGACCCAGTACTTC
CASSLVPEAETQYF
>TRBJ2-5|.|TRBD2|TRBV3-1/TRBV3-2
TGTGCCAGCAGCCCCCTGAGCGGGGGGGCTGGGGAGACCCAGTACTTC
CASSPLSGGAGETQYF
>TRBJ1-1|.|.|TRBV29-1
TGCAGCGTTGTAGAAGCGAACACTGAAGCTTTCTTT
CSVVEANTEAFF
>TRBJ1-1|.|TRBD1|TRBV5-6
TGTGCCAGCAGCTTGGAATGGGGACAGGGGGTTGAAGCTTTCTTT
CASSLEWGQGVEAFF
>TRBJ2-2|many|TRBD2|TRBV15
TGTGCCACCAGCAGGGGGGGGGACACCGGGGAGCTGTTTTTT
CATSRGGDTGELFF
>TRBJ1-6|many|TRBD1|TRBV9
TGTGCCAGCAGCGTAGCTCCAGGGGGCTCTTCACCCCTCCACTTT
CASSVAPGGSSPLHF
>TRBJ2-7|once|TRBD2|TRBV7-9
TGTGCCAGCAGCGAGACTAGCGGGAGGGCCCCCTACGAGCAGTACTTC
CASSETSGRAPYEQYF
>TRBJ1-1|few|.|TRBV28
TGTGCCAGCAGTTTATGGGGGACAAGGAACACTGAAGCTTTCTTT
CASSLWGTRNTEAFF
>TRBJ1-2|.|.|TRBV2
TGTGCCAGCAGTGAAATTTGGGGCAATGGCTACACCTTC
CASSEIWGNGYTF